Listed below are T cell receptor beta chains from one sample, sequenced in a study of CD8 T cells in Susac syndrome. TCRdb fed the immunoSEQ multiplex PCR reads into MiXCR, producing one record per CDR3 protein. The profile shows some 150,000 distinct CDR3 sequences, around 96% of them singletons. Sequenced material: CD8+ T cells from PBMCs. The receptors were gathered from a human donor with multiple sclerosis. Both conserved end residues are part of each CDR3. A D gene is named only where the DNA matches it firmly. Clone size is shown for a subset of rows, as once, few, many or a class of expanded clone.

D: NA; V: TRBV12-3/TRBV12-4; J: TRBJ1-2; size: once; CDR3: CASSLDRFDGYTF; DNA: TGTGCCAGCAGCTTGGACAGATTCGATGGCTACACCTTC
D: NA; V: TRBV6-1; J: TRBJ2-1; size: NA; CDR3: CASSDAGSAYNEQFF; DNA: TGTGCCAGCAGTGATGCAGGGTCCGCCTACAATGAGCAGTTCTTC
D: NA; V: TRBV2; J: TRBJ2-2; size: NA; CDR3: CASGEGANTGELFF; DNA: TGTGCCAGCGGTGAGGGCGCGAACACCGGGGAGCTGTTTTTT
D: TRBD1; V: TRBV7-9; J: TRBJ1-2; size: once; CDR3: CASNIPSGTELYGYTF; DNA: TGTGCCAGCAACATCCCGTCCGGGACAGAGCTATATGGCTACACCTTC
D: NA; V: TRBV5-1; J: TRBJ2-7; size: NA; CDR3: CASSVTGYYEQYF; DNA: TGCGCCAGCAGCGTGACAGGATACTACGAGCAGTACTTC
D: NA; V: TRBV29-1; J: TRBJ1-2; size: NA; CDR3: CSVPSYGTQYYGYTF; DNA: TGCAGCGTTCCTAGTTACGGAACCCAGTATTATGGCTACACCTTC
D: NA; V: TRBV27; J: TRBJ2-1; size: NA; CDR3: CASSPVAGDYNEQFF; DNA: TGTGCCAGCAGCCCCGTCGCAGGGGACTACAATGAGCAGTTCTTC
D: TRBD1; V: TRBV28; J: TRBJ2-7; size: NA; CDR3: CASSLIGTGLYEQYF; DNA: TGTGCCAGCAGTTTGATTGGGACAGGGTTATACGAGCAGTACTTC
D: NA; V: TRBV27; J: TRBJ2-7; size: NA; CDR3: CASSSSGFGEQYF; DNA: TGTGCCAGCAGTTCTTCAGGGTTCGGCGAGCAGTACTTC
D: NA; V: TRBV7-8; J: TRBJ1-2; size: NA; CDR3: CASSLGGDFYGYTF; DNA: TGTGCCAGCAGCTTAGGGGGGGATTTCTATGGCTACACCTTC
D: NA; V: TRBV12-3/TRBV12-4; J: TRBJ1-6; size: NA; CDR3: CASSLGAGSNSPLHF; DNA: TGTGCCAGCAGTTTAGGGGCGGGGTCGAATTCACCCCTCCACTTT
D: NA; V: TRBV12-3/TRBV12-4; J: TRBJ1-2; size: NA; CDR3: CASRTRQRSNYGYTF; DNA: TGTGCCAGCAGGACCAGACAGAGATCTAACTATGGCTACACCTTC
D: TRBD1; V: TRBV27; J: TRBJ1-2; size: few; CDR3: CASSPGTGFGYTF; DNA: TGTGCCAGCAGTCCCGGGACAGGTTTTGGCTACACCTTC
D: NA; V: TRBV7-3; J: TRBJ2-1; size: NA; CDR3: CASSLSPGNPYNEQFF; DNA: TGTGCCAGCAGCTTAAGCCCGGGGAATCCCTACAATGAGCAGTTCTTC
D: NA; V: TRBV27; J: TRBJ1-6; size: few; CDR3: CASSGRYNSPLHF; DNA: TGTGCCAGCAGTGGCCGGTATAATTCACCCCTCCACTTT